This T cell receptor beta chain was identified during a study of metastatic and nonmetastatic thyroid tumors. Regarding the study as a whole: It was reported that TCR beta diversity was significantly higher in malignant thyroid tumors than benign nodules, in blood and tumor.

Trimming cost V 6 bases and J 7 bases, with 18 bases left between them. This CDR3 is built from 15 residues. Germline CDR1 reads MNHNS; CDR2 reads SASEGT. With respect to this clone: The antigen remains unidentified.

Every patient underwent thyroid surgery untreated. TCRdb re-called clones via MiXCR from the PCR reads. The sample yields 25,000 to 35,000 clones, approximately 22% seen once. The receptor was isolated from a female donor with papillary thyroid cancer or a benign thyroid nodule (not recorded which). Some clones in this sample may be carry-over from other donors' samples. Sequencing was performed on blood. V and J are TRBV6-1 and TRBJ1-4, with D tentatively TRBD1 (6 bases). The CDR3 spells CASRRDPGAGEKLFF. The CDR3 DNA reads TGTGCCAGCAGGAGGGACCCAGGGGCGGGTGAAAAACTGTTTTTT.